The sequence of this T cell receptor beta chain was determined in a study of cytomegalovirus exposure and HLA in healthy donors. V was pared by 7 bases and J by 13 bases, with 12 bases of the junction left unmatched. The CDR3 loop spans 13 amino acids. The V gene's germline CDR1 is MDHEN and CDR2 SYDVKM. Primers included in the PCR were 60 Vbeta and 13 Jbeta primers. Method: immunoSEQ multiplex PCR; TCRdb's copy keeps in-frame clones and lacks some. Seen here are 150,000 to 200,000 clones, 70% to 80% observed once, and the top ten hold approximately 10%. The clonotype was recovered from a man between 18 and 29 years old in good health and CMV-seropositive. The chain has TRBV28 and TRBJ2-4, with TRBD1 identical over 8 bases. Sequenced input: PBMCs. CDR3 sequence: CASTRTGTPIQYF. In nucleotides, the CDR3 is TGTGCCAGCACCAGGACAGGGACCCCCATACAGTACTTC.